This TCR beta chain was sequenced during a study of graft-versus-host responses after intestinal transplantation. The V gene's germline CDR1 is SGHDN and CDR2 FVKESK. The V segment lost 4 bases and the J segment 3 bases; nucleotides outside the gene matches: 8. This CDR3 spans 16 amino acids. Using immunoSEQ multiplex PCR, the repertoire was profiled, and TCRdb retains in-frame clones only, with some absent. The repertoire consists of 90,000 to 120,000 clones, with roughly 87% occurring once and the leading ten covering 0.7% to 0.9%. As regards this clone: The target antigen is unknown.

Study conclusions and caveats: Present in recipient marrow, GvH clones included some that appeared first in ileum or blood. Peak levels of circulating GvH clones tracked with early post-transplant HvG declines.

This TCR was recovered from a human donor who received an intestinal transplant. The V and J genes are TRBV14 and TRBJ2-1; 8 positions match TRBD2. Sequences were derived from unstimulated CD4+ T cells sorted from spleen or lymph node cells, sampled before intestinal transplant. CDR3 region: CASSPWGRGDYNEQFF. CDR3 coding DNA: TGTGCCAGCAGCCCCTGGGGGCGGGGGGACTACAATGAGCAGTTCTTC. Variable domain in full (rest from reference TRBV14 and TRBJ2-1): EAGVTQFPSHSVIEKGQTVTLRCDPISGHDNLYWYRRVMGKEIKFLLHFVKESKQDESGMPNNRFLAERTGGTYSTLKVQPAELEDSGVYFCASSPWGRGDYNEQFFGPGTRLTVL.